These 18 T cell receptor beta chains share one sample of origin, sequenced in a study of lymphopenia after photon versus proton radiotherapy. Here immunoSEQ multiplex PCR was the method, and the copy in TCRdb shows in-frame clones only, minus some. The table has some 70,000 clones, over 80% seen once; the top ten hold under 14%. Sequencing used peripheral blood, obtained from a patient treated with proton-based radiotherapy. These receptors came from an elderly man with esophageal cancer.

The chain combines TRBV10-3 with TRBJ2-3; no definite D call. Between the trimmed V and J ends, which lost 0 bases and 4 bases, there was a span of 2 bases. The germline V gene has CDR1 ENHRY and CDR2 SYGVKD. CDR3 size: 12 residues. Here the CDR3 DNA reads TGTGCCATCAGTGAGTCCGCAGATACGCAGTATTTT. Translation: CAISESADTQYF.

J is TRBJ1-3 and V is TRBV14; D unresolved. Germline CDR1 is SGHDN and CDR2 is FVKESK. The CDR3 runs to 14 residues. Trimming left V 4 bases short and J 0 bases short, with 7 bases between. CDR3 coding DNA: TGTGCCAGCAGCCGGCAGAGCTCTGGAAACACCATATATTTT. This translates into CASSRQSSGNTIYF.

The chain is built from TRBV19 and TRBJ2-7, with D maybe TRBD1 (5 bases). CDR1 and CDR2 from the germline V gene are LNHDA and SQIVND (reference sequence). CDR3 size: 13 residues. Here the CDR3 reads CPLWGRVKNEQYF. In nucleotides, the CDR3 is TGTCCCTTGTGGGGCAGGGTGAAAAACGAGCAGTACTTC.

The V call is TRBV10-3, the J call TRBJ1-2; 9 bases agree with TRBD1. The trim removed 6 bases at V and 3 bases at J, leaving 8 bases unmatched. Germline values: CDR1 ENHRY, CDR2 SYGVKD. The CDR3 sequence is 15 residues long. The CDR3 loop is CAIRIPGQGHYGYTF. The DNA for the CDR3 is TGTGCCATCAGGATACCGGGACAGGGACACTATGGCTACACCTTC.

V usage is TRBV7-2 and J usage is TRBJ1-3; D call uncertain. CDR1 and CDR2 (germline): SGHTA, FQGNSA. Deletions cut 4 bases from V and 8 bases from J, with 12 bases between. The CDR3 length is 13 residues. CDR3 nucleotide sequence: TGTGCCAGCAGCTCTCGTGGTGCGGACACCATATATTTT. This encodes CASSSRGADTIYF. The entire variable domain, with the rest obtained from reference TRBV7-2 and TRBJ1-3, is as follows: GAGVSQSPSNKVTEKGKDVELRCDPISGHTALYWYRQSLGQGLEFLIYFQGNSAPDKSGLPSDRFSAERTGGSVSTLTIQRTQQEDSAVYLCASSSRGADTIYFGEGSWLTVV.

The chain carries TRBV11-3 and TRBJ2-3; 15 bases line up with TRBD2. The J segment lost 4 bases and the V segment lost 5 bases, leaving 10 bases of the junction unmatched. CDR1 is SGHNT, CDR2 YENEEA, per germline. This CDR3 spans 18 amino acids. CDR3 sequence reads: CASSTIGLAGGLADTQYF. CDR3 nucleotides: TGTGCCAGCAGCACCATAGGACTAGCGGGAGGGTTAGCAGATACGCAGTATTTT. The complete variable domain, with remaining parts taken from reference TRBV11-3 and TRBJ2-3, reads EAGVVQSPRYKIIEKKQPVAFWCNPISGHNTLYWYLQNLGQGPELLIRYENEEAVDDSQLPKDRFSAERLKGVDSTLKIQPAELGDSAVYLCASSTIGLAGGLADTQYFGPGTRLTVL.

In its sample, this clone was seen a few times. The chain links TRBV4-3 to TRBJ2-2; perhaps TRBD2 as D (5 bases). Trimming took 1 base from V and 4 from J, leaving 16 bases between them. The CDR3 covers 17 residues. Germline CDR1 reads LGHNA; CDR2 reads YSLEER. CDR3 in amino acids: CASSQVKLGVSTGELFF. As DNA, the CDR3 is TGCGCCAGCAGCCAAGTGAAACTCGGGGTGTCCACCGGGGAGCTGTTTTTT.

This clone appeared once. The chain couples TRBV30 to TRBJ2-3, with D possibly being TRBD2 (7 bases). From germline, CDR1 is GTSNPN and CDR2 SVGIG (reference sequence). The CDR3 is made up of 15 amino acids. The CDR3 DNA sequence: TGTGCGATTGGGGCGGGGGCGTCCCGCACAGATACGCAGTATTTT. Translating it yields CAIGAGASRTDTQYF.

As DNA, the CDR3 is TGTGCCAGCAGCCCTAGGGATACGCAGTATTTT. Protein: CASSPRDTQYF. The chain employs TRBV6-5 and TRBJ2-3; D is uncertain. V was pared by 6 bases and J by 6 bases, with 7 bases between. The CDR3 runs 11 residues. The V gene's germline CDR1 is MNHEY and CDR2 SVGAGI.

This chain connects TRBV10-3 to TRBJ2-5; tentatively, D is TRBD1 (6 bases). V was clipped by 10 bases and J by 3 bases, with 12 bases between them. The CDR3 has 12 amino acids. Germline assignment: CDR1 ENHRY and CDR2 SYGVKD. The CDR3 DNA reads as TGTGCCACCAGGGCAGGGGAAGAGACCCAGTACTTC. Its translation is CATRAGEETQYF.

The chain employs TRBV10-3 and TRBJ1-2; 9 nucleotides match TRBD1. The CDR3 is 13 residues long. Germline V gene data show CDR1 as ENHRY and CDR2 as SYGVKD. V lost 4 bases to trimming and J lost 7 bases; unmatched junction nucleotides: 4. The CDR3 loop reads CAISGTGGGGYTF. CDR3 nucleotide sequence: TGTGCCATCAGTGGTACAGGGGGCGGTGGCTACACCTTC.

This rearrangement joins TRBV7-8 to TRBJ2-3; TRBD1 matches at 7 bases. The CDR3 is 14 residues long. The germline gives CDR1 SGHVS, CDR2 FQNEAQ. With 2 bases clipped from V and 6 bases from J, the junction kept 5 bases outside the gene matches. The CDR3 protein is CASSLRQGGDTQYF. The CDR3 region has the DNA TGTGCCAGCAGCTTACGACAGGGTGGGGATACGCAGTATTTT. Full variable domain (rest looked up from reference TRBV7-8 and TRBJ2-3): GAGVSQSPRYKVAKRGQDVALRCDPISGHVSLFWYQQALGQGPEFLTYFQNEAQLDKSGLPSDRFFAERPEGSVSTLKIQRTQQEDSAVYLCASSLRQGGDTQYFGPGTRLTVL.

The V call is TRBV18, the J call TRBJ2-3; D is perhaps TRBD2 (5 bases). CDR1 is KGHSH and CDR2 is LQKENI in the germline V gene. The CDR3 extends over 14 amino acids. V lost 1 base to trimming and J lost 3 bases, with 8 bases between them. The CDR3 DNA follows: TGTGCCAGCTCACCACAGCCGGGGACAGATACGCAGTATTTT. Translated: CASSPQPGTDTQYF.

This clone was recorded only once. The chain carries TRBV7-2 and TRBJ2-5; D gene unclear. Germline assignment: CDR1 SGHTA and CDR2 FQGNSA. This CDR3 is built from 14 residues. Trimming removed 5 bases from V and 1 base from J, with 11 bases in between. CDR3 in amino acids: CASSLPGPQETQYF. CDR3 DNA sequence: TGTGCCAGCAGCCTGCCCGGGCCCCAAGAGACCCAGTACTTC.

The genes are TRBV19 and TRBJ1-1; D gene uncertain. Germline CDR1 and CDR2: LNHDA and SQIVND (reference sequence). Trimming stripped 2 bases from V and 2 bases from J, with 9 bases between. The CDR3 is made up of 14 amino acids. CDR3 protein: CASSIQSSNTEAFF. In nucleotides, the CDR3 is TGTGCCAGTAGTATACAGAGCTCTAACACTGAAGCTTTCTTT.

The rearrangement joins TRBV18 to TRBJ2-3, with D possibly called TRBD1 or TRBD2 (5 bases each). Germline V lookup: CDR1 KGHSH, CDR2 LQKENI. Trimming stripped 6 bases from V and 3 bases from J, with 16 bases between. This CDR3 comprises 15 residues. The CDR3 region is CASSPGPGETDTQYF. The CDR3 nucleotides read TGTGCCAGCTCCCCAGGGCCCGGGGAAACAGATACGCAGTATTTT. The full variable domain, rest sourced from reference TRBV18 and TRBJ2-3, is NAGVMQNPRHLVRRRGQEARLRCSPMKGHSHVYWYRQLPEEGLKFMVYLQKENIIDESGMPKERFSAEFPKEGPSILRIQQVVRGDSAAYFCASSPGPGETDTQYFGPGTRLTVL.

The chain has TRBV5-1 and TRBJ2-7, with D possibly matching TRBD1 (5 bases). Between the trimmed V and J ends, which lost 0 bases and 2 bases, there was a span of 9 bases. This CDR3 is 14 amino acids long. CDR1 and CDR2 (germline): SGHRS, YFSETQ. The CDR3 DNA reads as TGCGCCAGCAGCTTGGGTCCAGGGACCTACGAGCAGTACTTC. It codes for CASSLGPGTYEQYF.

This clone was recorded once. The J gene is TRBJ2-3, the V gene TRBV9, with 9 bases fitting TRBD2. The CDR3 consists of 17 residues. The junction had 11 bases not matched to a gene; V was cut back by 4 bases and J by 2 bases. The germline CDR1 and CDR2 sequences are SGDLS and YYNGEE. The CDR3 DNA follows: TGTGCCAGCAGCCAGGTCCAAGCGGGGGGTTTCACAGATACGCAGTATTTT. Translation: CASSQVQAGGFTDTQYF.